This T cell receptor (beta chain) was sequenced for a study of PD-1 blockade in classical Hodgkin lymphoma. Every patient was affected by relapse after autologous stem cell transplantation, while exposure to brentuximab vedotin was not uniform. The count of this clone is one. Trimming took 4 bases from V and 0 from J, leaving 13 bases between them. CDR1 SGHRS and CDR2 YFSETQ come from the germline V gene. The CDR3 has 15 amino acids. The repertoire was sequenced with immunoSEQ multiplex PCR; TCRdb's copy has only in-frame clones and lacks some. Among over 35,000 clones listed, around 87% were seen once.

The chain is built from TRBV5-1 and TRBJ1-1; D call uncertain. The clonotype originates from a human donor with classical Hodgkin lymphoma. This sample comprised peripheral blood mononuclear cells (PBMCs), obtained at baseline. CDR3 amino acids: CASSPRAGMNTEAFF. CDR3 nucleotide sequence: TGCGCCAGCAGCCCGCGGGCGGGGATGAACACTGAAGCTTTCTTT.